This T cell receptor beta chain was observed in a study of T cells in Graves' hyperthyroidism and ophthalmopathy. On the study more broadly: Peripheral blood was taken when the disease was first diagnosed, before any treatment began. Overall study results and limits: Ophthalmopathy onset followed model prediction by a median approximately 7 months. Blood samples included most of the expanded thyroid clonotypes exceeding 0.001.

This clonotype was seen more than once but under ten times. The antigen remains undetermined. Absence of ophthalmopathy progression within 18 months defined stable Graves' hyperthyroidism. In germline, CDR1 is MNHNS, CDR2 SASEGT. With 2 bases clipped from V and 2 bases from J, the junction kept 15 bases outside the gene matches. The CDR3 length is 19 residues. TCR beta CDR3 regions were amplified from RNA transcripts. A first-round RT-PCR of the TCR CDR3 used the HTBI primer set. TCRdb itself ran the multiplex PCR reads through MiXCR, one entry per CDR3 protein. The sample holds about 480,000 distinct CDR3 sequences, under 15% seen once.

This clonotype was sampled from a woman younger than 35 with Graves' hyperthyroidism. The source material was blood. V is TRBV6-1 and J is TRBJ1-5; 7 bases agree with TRBD1. The CDR3 DNA reads TGTGCCAGCAGTGAACCCTGGGGAGGGGGCGGTTCCGGCAATCAGCCCCAGCATTTT. It translates to CASSEPWGGGGSGNQPQHF.